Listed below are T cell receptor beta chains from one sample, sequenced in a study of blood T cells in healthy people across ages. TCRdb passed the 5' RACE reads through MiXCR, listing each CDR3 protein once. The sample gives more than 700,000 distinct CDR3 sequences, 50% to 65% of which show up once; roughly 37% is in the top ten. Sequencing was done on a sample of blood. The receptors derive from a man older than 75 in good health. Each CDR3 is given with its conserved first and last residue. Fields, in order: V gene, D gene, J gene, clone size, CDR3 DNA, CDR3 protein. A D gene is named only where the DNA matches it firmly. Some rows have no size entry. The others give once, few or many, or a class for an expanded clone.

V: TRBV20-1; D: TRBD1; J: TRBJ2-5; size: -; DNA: TGCAGTGCTCCCCTGACAGGGTTGGCGACCCAGTACTTC; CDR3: CSAPLTGLATQYF
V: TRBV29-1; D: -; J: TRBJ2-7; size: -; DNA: TGCAGCGTTGAAGTTGCCAAACCCCTTTCCTACGAGCAGTACTTC; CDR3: CSVEVAKPLSYEQYF
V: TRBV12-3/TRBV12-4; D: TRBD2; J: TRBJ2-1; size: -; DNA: TGTGCCAGCAGTCCCAAGTCTAGCGGTACGCGTCATGAGCAGTTCTTC; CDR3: CASSPKSSGTRHEQFF
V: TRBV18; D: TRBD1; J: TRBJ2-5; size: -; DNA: TGTGCCAGCTCACCGGCGACAGGGGGCGCCGAGACCCAGTACTTC; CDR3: CASSPATGGAETQYF
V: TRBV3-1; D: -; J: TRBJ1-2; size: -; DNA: TGTGCCAGCAGCCAAGGGGCAAGGGCCCGCACTAACTATGGCTACACCTTC; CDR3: CASSQGARARTNYGYTF
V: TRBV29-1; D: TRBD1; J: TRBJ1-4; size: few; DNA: TGCAGCGTGACAGGGGCTAATGAAAAACTGTTTTTT; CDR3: CSVTGANEKLFF
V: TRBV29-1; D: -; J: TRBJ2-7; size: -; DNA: TGCAGCGTTACCGGACTAACGAGCTCCTACGAGCAGTACTTC; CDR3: CSVTGLTSSYEQYF
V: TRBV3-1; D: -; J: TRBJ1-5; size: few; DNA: TGTGCCAGCAGCCAGGGGGACAATCAGCCCCAGCATTTT; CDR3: CASSQGDNQPQHF
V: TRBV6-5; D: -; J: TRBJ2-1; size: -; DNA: TGTGCCAGCAGTCAGCCCGGGGGCTACGAGCAGTTCTTC; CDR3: CASSQPGGYEQFF
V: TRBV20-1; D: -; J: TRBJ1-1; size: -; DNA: TGCAGTGCTAGGGGTGGCCTTATGAACACTGAAGCTTTCTTT; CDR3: CSARGGLMNTEAFF
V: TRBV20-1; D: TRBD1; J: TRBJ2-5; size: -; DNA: TGCAGTGCTAAACCCGGGACAGGGGAGCAGTACTTC; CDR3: CSAKPGTGEQYF
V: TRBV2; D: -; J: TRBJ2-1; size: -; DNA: TGTGCCAGCAGTGAAGCGCTTCCTAGTCACAATGCGCAGTTCTTC; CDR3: CASSEALPSHNAQFF
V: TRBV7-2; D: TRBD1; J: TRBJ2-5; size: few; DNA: TGTGCCAGCAGCTTACAACAGGGGGTCGGGACCCAGTACTTC; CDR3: CASSLQQGVGTQYF
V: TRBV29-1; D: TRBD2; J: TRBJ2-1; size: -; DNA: TGCACCGGGCTAGCGGGAGTCAATGAGCAGTTCTTC; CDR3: CTGLAGVNEQFF
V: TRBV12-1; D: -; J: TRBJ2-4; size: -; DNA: TGTGCCAGCAGCTCGGAGGGCATTCAGTACTTC; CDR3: CASSSEGIQYF
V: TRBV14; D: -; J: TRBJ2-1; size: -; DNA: TGTGCCAGCAGCCATGGGGACTTGAGCTCCTACAATGAGCAGTTCTTC; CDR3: CASSHGDLSSYNEQFF
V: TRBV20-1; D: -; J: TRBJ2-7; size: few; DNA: TGCAGTGCTAGTCCCATTATTGGGATTTACGAGCAGTACTTC; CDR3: CSASPIIGIYEQYF
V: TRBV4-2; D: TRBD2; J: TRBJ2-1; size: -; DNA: TGTGCCAGCAGCCAAGATAGGTGGGACTACCTATACAATGAGCAGTTCTTC; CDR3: CASSQDRWDYLYNEQFF
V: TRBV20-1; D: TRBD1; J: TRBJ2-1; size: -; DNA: TGCAGTGCTATATCGCCGGGACAGGGGGTTGAGCAGTTCTTC; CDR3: CSAISPGQGVEQFF
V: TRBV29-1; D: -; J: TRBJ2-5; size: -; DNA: TGCGGGGGGCAGGGGCCCGAGGAGACCCAGTACTTC; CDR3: CGGQGPEETQYF
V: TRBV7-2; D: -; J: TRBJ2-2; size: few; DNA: TGTGCCAGCAGCTTAGCGCAGGGCAGCACCGGGGAGCTGTTTTTT; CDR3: CASSLAQGSTGELFF
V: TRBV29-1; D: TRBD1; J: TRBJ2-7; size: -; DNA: TGCAGCGCCCGGACAGGGAGTGACGAGCAGTACTTC; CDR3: CSARTGSDEQYF
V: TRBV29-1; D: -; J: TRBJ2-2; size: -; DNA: TGCAGCGGGAGTAGGACCGGGGAGCTGTTTTTT; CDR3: CSGSRTGELFF
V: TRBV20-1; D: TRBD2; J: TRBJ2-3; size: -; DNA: TGCAGTGCTCGCCGACGGGGGGGCTCCACAGATACGCAGTATTTT; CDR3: CSARRRGGSTDTQYF
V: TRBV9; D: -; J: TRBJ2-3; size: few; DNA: TGTGCCAGCAGCGGGACAGATTCTACGCGAGCGTATTTT; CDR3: CASSGTDSTRAYF
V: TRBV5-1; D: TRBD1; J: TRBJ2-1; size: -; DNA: TGCGCCAGCAATTCCGGGACAGGGAGGAATGAGCAGTTCTTC; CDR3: CASNSGTGRNEQFF
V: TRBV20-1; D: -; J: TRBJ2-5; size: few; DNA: TGCAGTGCTAACCTCAGGAAAGCTCAAGAGACCCAGTACTTC; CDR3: CSANLRKAQETQYF
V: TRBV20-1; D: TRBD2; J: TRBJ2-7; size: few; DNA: TGTAGTGCTTCCGGCGGGGTGGGTAGCGGGGAGCAGTACTTC; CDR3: CSASGGVGSGEQYF
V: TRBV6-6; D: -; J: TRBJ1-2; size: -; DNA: TGTGCCAGCATCCTCGGATCAGGCCTCTGGGGTGGCTACACCTTC; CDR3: CASILGSGLWGGYTF
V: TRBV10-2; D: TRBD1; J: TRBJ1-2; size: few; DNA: TGTGCCAGCAGAGCCGGACAGGGAAATGGCTACACCTTC; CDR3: CASRAGQGNGYTF
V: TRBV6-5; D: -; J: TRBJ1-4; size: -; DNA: TGTGCCAGCAGCCGAATAGGGGGACCTAATGAAAAACTGTTTTTT; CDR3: CASSRIGGPNEKLFF
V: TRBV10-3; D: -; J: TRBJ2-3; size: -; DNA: TGTGCCATCATGCCCCGGGACAAAGATACGCAGTATTTT; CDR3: CAIMPRDKDTQYF
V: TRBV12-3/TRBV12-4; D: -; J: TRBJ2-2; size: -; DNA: TGTGCCAGCAGCCGGACCACCGGGGAGCTGTTTTTT; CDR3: CASSRTTGELFF
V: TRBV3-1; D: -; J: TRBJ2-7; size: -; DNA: TGTGCCAGCAGCCAAGACAGTTCCTCCTACGAGCAGTACTTC; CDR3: CASSQDSSSYEQYF
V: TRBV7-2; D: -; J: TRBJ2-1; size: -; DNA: TGTGCCAGCAGCAGAGCCCCGGAGCAGTTCTTC; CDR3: CASSRAPEQFF
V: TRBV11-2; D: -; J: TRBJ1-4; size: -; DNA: TGTGCCAGCAGCTTAGTGGTCTTCAGCTCCATAACAACTAATGAAAAACTGTTTTTT; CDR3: CASSLVVFSSITTNEKLFF
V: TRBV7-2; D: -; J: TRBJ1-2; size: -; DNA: TGTGCCAGCAGGGGGACCGTGGTTAATGGCTACACCTTC; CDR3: CASRGTVVNGYTF
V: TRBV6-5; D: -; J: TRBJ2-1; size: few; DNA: TGTGCCAGCAGTAGTACGAGCTCCTACAATGAGCAGTTCTTC; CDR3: CASSSTSSYNEQFF
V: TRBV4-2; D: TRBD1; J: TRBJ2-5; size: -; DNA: TGTGCCAGCAGCCCCAACAGGGACAGCCAAGAGACCCAGTACTTC; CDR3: CASSPNRDSQETQYF
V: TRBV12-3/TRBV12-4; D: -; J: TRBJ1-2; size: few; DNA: TGTGCCAGCAGTTCCAGTGAAGCCGGCGGCTATGGCTACACCTTC; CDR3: CASSSSEAGGYGYTF
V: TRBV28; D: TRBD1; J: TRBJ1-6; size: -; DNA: TGTGCCAGCAGTTTATTGGGACAGGGCTTCAATTCACCCCTCCACTTT; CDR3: CASSLLGQGFNSPLHF
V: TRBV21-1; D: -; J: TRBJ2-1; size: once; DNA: TGTGCCAGCAGCAAAAACCACGGGCCCAGGGGCCACAAGGGGCAGTTCTTC; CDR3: CASSKNHGPRGHKGQFF
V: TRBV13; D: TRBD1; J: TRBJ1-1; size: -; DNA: TGTGCCAGCAAATCCCCGCAGGGGGGTTCTTTTGGTACTGAAGCTTTCTTT; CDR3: CASKSPQGGSFGTEAFF
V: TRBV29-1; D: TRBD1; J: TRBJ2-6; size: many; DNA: TGCAGCGTTGAATCGGCAGGGGGCGGTGGGGCCAACGTCCTGACTTTC; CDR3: CSVESAGGGGANVLTF
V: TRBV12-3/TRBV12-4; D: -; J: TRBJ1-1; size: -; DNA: TGTGCCAGCACCGTATCGCGGGCGAACACTGAAGCTTTCTTT; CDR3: CASTVSRANTEAFF
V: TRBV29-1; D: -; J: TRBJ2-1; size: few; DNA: TGCAGCGCTGCGACAGGATACAATGAGCAGTTCTTC; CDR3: CSAATGYNEQFF